These T cell receptor beta chains were read from a single sample in a study of a mutant IDH1 vaccine in newly diagnosed glioma. Their antigens are not known. Clones were read by immunoSEQ multiplex PCR, and TCRdb kept only the in-frame ones, dropping some. Among tens of thousands of clones listed, 80% were seen once. The material was PBMCs, obtained from a glioma patient whose treatment included an IDH1 peptide vaccine. The receptor source for this set is a man in his forties or fifties with glioma. Both conserved end residues are part of each CDR3. D genes are given only for firm matches. The size field is filled for only some rows; it gives once, few, many or a size class.

j_call,v_call,clone_size,d_call,cdr3_nt,cdr3_aa
TRBJ2-3,TRBV20-1,NA,NA,TGCAGCGGGTTAGGGACAGATACGCAGTATTTT,CSGLGTDTQYF
TRBJ2-2,TRBV11-2,NA,TRBD1,TGTGCCTCGCTGCGGGACAGGGGATTTACCGGGGAGCTGTTTTTT,CASLRDRGFTGELFF
TRBJ2-1,TRBV5-1,once,NA,TGCGCCAGCAGCTTGGATTTGAGCTCCTACAATGAGCAGTTCTTC,CASSLDLSSYNEQFF
TRBJ2-7,TRBV30,few,TRBD2,TGTGCCTGGAGTGTGGGCGGGGGGGCTACGTACGAGCAGTACTTC,CAWSVGGGATYEQYF
TRBJ2-5,TRBV5-6,NA,NA,TGTGCCAGCAGCCAAACGACAGTAGTTGGGGAGACCCAGTACTTC,CASSQTTVVGETQYF
TRBJ1-1,TRBV5-1,NA,NA,TGCGCGAGCAGCCTCGCAGGACAGAGAAGTACGAACACTGAAGCTTTCTTT,CASSLAGQRSTNTEAFF
TRBJ1-6,TRBV2,NA,NA,TGTGCCAGCAGATTAGTTGCGAGCTCCTATAATTCACCCCTCCACTTT,CASRLVASSYNSPLHF
TRBJ2-7,TRBV4-2,NA,NA,TGTGCCAGCAGCCAAGCCCAGGGGGGTTACGAGCAGTACTTC,CASSQAQGGYEQYF
TRBJ2-5,TRBV6-5,NA,TRBD2,TGTGCCAGCAGGCCAGCGGGGGGGCAAGAGACCCAGTACTTC,CASRPAGGQETQYF
TRBJ2-1,TRBV5-1,few,TRBD1,TGCGCCAGCAGCAAACGGGACAGCAATGAGCAGTTCTTC,CASSKRDSNEQFF
TRBJ1-2,TRBV6-5,NA,NA,TGTGCCAGCAGTCAGGACCGCTATGGCTACACCTTC,CASSQDRYGYTF
TRBJ1-5,TRBV2,few,NA,TGTGCCAGCAGTCGATGGCCCCAGCATTTT,CASSRWPQHF
TRBJ2-7,TRBV19,NA,NA,TGTGCCAGTAGTACCCCCGGGAAGAACGAGCAGTACTTC,CASSTPGKNEQYF
TRBJ1-2,TRBV25-1,NA,NA,TGTGCCGGCGGGGCTAACTATGGCTACACCTTC,CAGGANYGYTF
TRBJ2-5,TRBV30,NA,NA,TGTGCCTGGAGTGTATTGCAGTCTAAGACCCAGTACTTC,CAWSVLQSKTQYF
TRBJ2-5,TRBV30,NA,NA,TGTGCCTGGAGTGGAACAGAGCAAGGGGCCCAGTACTTC,CAWSGTEQGAQYF
TRBJ2-7,TRBV6-4,NA,NA,TGTGCCAGATTCGAGACTTGCCAAGACTACGAGCAGTACTTC,CARFETCQDYEQYF
TRBJ2-1,TRBV4-1,NA,NA,TGCGCCAGCAGCCAACAGACCGGGACACCCTACAATGAGCAGTTCTTC,CASSQQTGTPYNEQFF
TRBJ2-2,TRBV11-2,NA,NA,TGTGCCAGCCGGAGGGCCATGGGTACCGGGGAGCTGTTTTTT,CASRRAMGTGELFF
TRBJ2-2,TRBV9,few,NA,TGTGCCAGCAGCGTCAGACAAGGGGGCACCGGGGAGCTGTTTTTT,CASSVRQGGTGELFF
TRBJ1-5,TRBV19,NA,NA,TGTGCCAGTTCCGGGACGATAAATCAGCCCCAGCATTTT,CASSGTINQPQHF
TRBJ1-4,TRBV6-1,NA,NA,TGTGCCAGCAGTCGGTTGGGGTTTGAGGAAAAACTGTTTTTT,CASSRLGFEEKLFF
TRBJ2-5,TRBV6-5,NA,TRBD1,TGTGCCAGCAGTCGGACAGGCCCCGCCCGCGAGACCCAGTACTTC,CASSRTGPARETQYF
TRBJ1-6,TRBV13,NA,NA,TGTGCCAGCAGGGAGGGCTCCTCCTATAATTCACCCCTCCACTTT,CASREGSSYNSPLHF
TRBJ1-6,TRBV6-5,NA,NA,TGTGCCAGCAGTTACAGCCCCCTCTATAATTCACCCCTCCACTTT,CASSYSPLYNSPLHF
TRBJ1-2,TRBV6-5,NA,NA,TGTGCCAGCAGTTACTACCAAGCACGGGGCTATGGCTACACCTTC,CASSYYQARGYGYTF
TRBJ1-3,TRBV6-1,NA,NA,TGTGCCAGCAAAGAGGGGGCTGGAAACACCATATATTTT,CASKEGAGNTIYF
TRBJ1-2,TRBV30,few,NA,TGTGCCTGGAGTCCACAAGGGGGGTCGGTCTACACCTTC,CAWSPQGGSVYTF
TRBJ1-1,TRBV18,NA,NA,TGTGCCAGCTCACCTCTAACAGGAGCAAGGAACACTGAAGCTTTCTTT,CASSPLTGARNTEAFF
TRBJ2-1,TRBV20-1,NA,NA,TGCAGTGCTAGAGGTGACAATGAGCAGTTCTTC,CSARGDNEQFF
TRBJ2-7,TRBV5-1,NA,TRBD1,TGCGCCAGCAGCTTGGTCCCACAGGGGGCAAAAACCTACGAGCAGTACTTC,CASSLVPQGAKTYEQYF
TRBJ1-5,TRBV19,once,TRBD1,TGTGCCAGCACACAGGGGGCGGGTAATCAGCCCCAGCATTTT,CASTQGAGNQPQHF
TRBJ1-6,TRBV7-9,few,NA,TGTGCCAGCAGCGCCGTAGGACAGTATAATTCACCCCTCCACTTT,CASSAVGQYNSPLHF
TRBJ1-6,TRBV7-9,NA,TRBD1,TGTGCCAGCAGCTTATATTTGGACAGGGAGGGACCCCTCCACTTT,CASSLYLDREGPLHF
TRBJ2-2,TRBV9,NA,TRBD2,TGTGCCAGCAGCGTAGACGGCGGGGGGGCCCAAATCCCACTTTATCCCGGGGAGCTGTTTTTT,CASSVDGGGAQIPLYPGELFF
TRBJ1-1,TRBV6-1,few,NA,TGTGCCAGCACCCGAAACACTGAAGCTTTCTTT,CASTRNTEAFF
TRBJ2-4,TRBV10-1,NA,NA,TGCGCCAGCAGTGAGTCCGGGACGGGAAACATTCAGTACTTC,CASSESGTGNIQYF
TRBJ2-3,TRBV18,NA,NA,TGTGCCAGCTCACCAACGACAGGTCCAGATACGCAGTATTTT,CASSPTTGPDTQYF
TRBJ2-1,TRBV4-2,few,NA,TGTGCCAGCAGCCAAGGGTTCGGCTACAATGAGCAGTTCTTC,CASSQGFGYNEQFF
TRBJ2-7,TRBV15,NA,NA,TGTGCCACCAGCAGAGAGAGTGCAGGGGCCGCTTACGAGCAGTACTTC,CATSRESAGAAYEQYF
TRBJ1-5,TRBV25-1,NA,TRBD1,TGTGCCAGCAGTAAAGGACAGGGCGGCAATCAGCCCCAGCATTTT,CASSKGQGGNQPQHF
TRBJ1-1,TRBV6-5,NA,NA,TGTGCCAGCAGCCTGATGGGGAACACTGAAGCTTTCTTT,CASSLMGNTEAFF
TRBJ1-2,TRBV29-1,NA,NA,TGCAGCGTGAAGGCAACCGGCTCATATGGCTACACCTTC,CSVKATGSYGYTF
TRBJ1-2,TRBV6-5,NA,NA,TGTGCCAGCTTCCCTTCTTGGACAGACTATGGCTACACCTTC,CASFPSWTDYGYTF
TRBJ1-6,TRBV6-5,NA,NA,TGTGCCAGCAGTTACTGGACACCAAGCGCAGGATCACCCCTCCACTTT,CASSYWTPSAGSPLHF
TRBJ2-6,TRBV5-5,NA,TRBD1,TGTGCCAGCAGCTCCGGGACAGGGGGCTCTGGGGCCAACGTCCTGACTTTC,CASSSGTGGSGANVLTF
TRBJ1-2,TRBV2,NA,NA,TGTGCCTCCACCGCGGGGTACTATGGCTACACCTTC,CASTAGYYGYTF
TRBJ2-4,TRBV19,NA,NA,TGTGCCAGTAGTCCCCAAGGGCCCCAAACCCCCAAAAACATTCAGTACTTC,CASSPQGPQTPKNIQYF
TRBJ1-2,TRBV27,NA,TRBD1,TGTGCCAGCAGTTCATCGCAACAGACAGGGGTCACTTATGGCTACACCTTC,CASSSSQQTGVTYGYTF
TRBJ2-7,TRBV18,NA,TRBD1,TGTGCCAGCTCACCGGACAGGAAAGAGCAGTACTTC,CASSPDRKEQYF
TRBJ2-1,TRBV19,NA,NA,TGTGCCAGTAGTGGGTTGTCACCGGAGAAGAATGAGCAGTTCTTC,CASSGLSPEKNEQFF
TRBJ2-7,TRBV27,NA,TRBD2,TGTGCCAGCAGAGCGGGGGACCCCTTCTACGAGCAGTACTTC,CASRAGDPFYEQYF
TRBJ2-7,TRBV27,few,TRBD2,TGTGCCAGCAGTGGCGGGGGGGCTCCTAGATCCTACGAGCAGTACTTC,CASSGGGAPRSYEQYF
TRBJ2-5,TRBV4-2,NA,TRBD2,TGTGCCAGCAGCCAGGGTGGACTAGCGGTGGGTTCCCAAGAGACCCAGTACTTC,CASSQGGLAVGSQETQYF
TRBJ2-5,TRBV10-2,NA,TRBD1,TGCGCCAGCAGTTTGACAGGGAGACCAGGGGAGACCCAGTACTTC,CASSLTGRPGETQYF
TRBJ2-2,TRBV10-1,NA,TRBD2,TGCGCCAGCCGCCCGGGGGGACCCGGGGAGCTGTTTTTT,CASRPGGPGELFF
TRBJ1-4,TRBV19,NA,TRBD1,TGTGCCAGTAGTATCACTGGGACAGGGGGACGAGAAAAACTGTTTTTT,CASSITGTGGREKLFF
TRBJ1-6,TRBV19,NA,TRBD1,TGTGCCAGTAGAGGATTATCGACAGGGGAGGCCAGGGCCCTCCACTTT,CASRGLSTGEARALHF
TRBJ2-2,TRBV30,NA,TRBD2,TGTGCCTGGAGTGCCTCCGGACTAGCGGGCCCCGGGGAGCTGTTTTTT,CAWSASGLAGPGELFF
TRBJ2-2,TRBV7-9,few,NA,TGTGCCAGCAGGACAGGCGCCACGAACACCGGGGAGCTGTTTTTT,CASRTGATNTGELFF